Given below is one TCR beta chain in context. Its antigen is unidentified. Germline CDR1 SGHAT, CDR2 FQNNGV. The CDR3 sequence is 15 residues long. V was pared by 5 bases and J by 3 bases, with 7 bases of the junction left unmatched. In the naive CD8 group, cells lacked CD45RO and were positively selected for CCR7, so terminally differentiated effector memory CD45RA+ cells were left out. Donors, healthy HIV-negative adults, lacked recent acute infections or vaccinations. TCRdb's table, derived via immunoSEQ multiplex PCR, lists solely in-frame clones and lacks some. The table records 800,000 or so clones, about 96% of them present only once. This record belongs to a study of shared clonotypes between healthy human individuals. Overall study results and limits: Generally, estimated richness proved larger in naive subsets than it did in memory subsets. Among several donors, approximately 5% of naive CD4 clonotypes were found in common. An expected dependence of interdonor clonotype sharing on sequencing depth was noted.

Sequenced material: naive CD8+ T cells sorted from blood. The V and J genes are TRBV11-2 and TRBJ1-2, with 9 bases matching TRBD1. The TCR sequence derives from a man aged 25-45 years in good health. The CDR3 spells CASSHTGGGDYGYTF. The CDR3 bases are TGTGCCAGCAGCCACACAGGGGGCGGCGACTATGGCTACACCTTC. The entire variable domain, with the rest obtained from reference TRBV11-2 and TRBJ1-2, is as follows: EAGVAQSPRYKIIEKRQSVAFWCNPISGHATLYWYQQILGQGPKLLIQFQNNGVVDDSQLPKDRFSAERLKGVDSTLKIQPAKLEDSAVYLCASSHTGGGDYGYTFGSGTRLTVV.